This T cell receptor beta chain was identified in a study of beta chain features in type 1 diabetes. Study outcomes and limitations: Reduced insertions and increased deletions marked VDJ junctions in type 1 diabetes patients. Any role of HLA type in TCRB rearrangement remained unresolved here. Among all four CD4+ subsets, Type 1 diabetes patients had TCRB CDR3s that were moderately but significantly shorter.

A sort by CD45RO/CCR7/CD25/CD127/CD95/CD27 yielded CD4+ naive, central memory, regulatory and stem cell-like memory cells. Comments on this clone: What it binds is unknown.

This CDR3 has 19 amino acids. CDR1 MNHEY and CDR2 SMNVEV come from the germline V gene (reference sequence). Trimming cost V 8 bases and J 1 base; bases outside gene matches: 23. The entirety of the isolated RNA underwent reverse transcription, so expressed TCRB transcripts were sequenced. Sequenced by immunoSEQ multiplex PCR; TCRdb stores in-frame clones only, minus some. Of approximately 16,000 clones in the sample, around 70% are singletons; the top ten hold 0.79%. This clonotype was sampled from a man aged 25 to 45 with type 1 diabetes. The V gene is TRBV27, the J gene TRBJ2-7, with 7 nucleotides matching TRBD1. The sequenced material came from stem cell memory CD4+ T cells from blood. The CDR3: CASHHGPPEYPGQSYEQYF. The CDR3 DNA reads as TGTGCCAGCCACCACGGCCCCCCCGAATACCCGGGACAGTCCTACGAGCAGTACTTC.